This is a list of T cell receptor beta chains from one sample in a study of cytomegalovirus exposure and HLA in healthy donors. Generated by immunoSEQ multiplex PCR, the TCRdb table keeps only in-frame clones and is missing some. The sample shows 130,000 or so clones, roughly three quarters of them seen only once. The specimen was PBMCs. The receptors shown here come from a woman aged 55 to 70 in good health and CMV-seronegative. Both conserved end residues are part of each CDR3. A D gene is named only where the DNA matches it firmly. Expanded clones get a size class; other rows say once, few or many, or leave the size out.

D gene	J gene	V gene	clone size	CDR3 DNA	CDR3 protein
TRBD1	TRBJ2-7	TRBV7-2	few	TGTGCCAGCAGCTGGGGGACAGATGCATACGAGCAGTACTTC	CASSWGTDAYEQYF
TRBD2	TRBJ2-1	TRBV18	.	TGTGCCAGCTTATCGCAGGGAGGGCAGCGGGAGTTAAATGAGCAGTTCTTC	CASLSQGGQRELNEQFF
TRBD2	TRBJ2-3	TRBV4-2	.	TGTGCCAGCAGCCAACGCGGACTAGCGGGAGAAGATACGCAGTATTTT	CASSQRGLAGEDTQYF
TRBD2	TRBJ2-7	TRBV5-1	few	TGCGCCAGCAGCTTGGGCGGGGGGCCAACCTACGAGCAGTACTTC	CASSLGGGPTYEQYF
TRBD2	TRBJ2-4	TRBV4-1	.	TGCGCCAGCAGCCAAGATAGCGGGGGGGCCAAAAACATTCAGTACTTC	CASSQDSGGAKNIQYF
.	TRBJ2-7	TRBV7-8	.	TGTGCCAGCAGCTTAGGTCCAGGGTCCTACGAGCAGTACTTC	CASSLGPGSYEQYF
.	TRBJ1-1	TRBV7-9	.	TGTGCCAGCAGCTTAACCGCCGGGACATTTGAAGCTTTCTTT	CASSLTAGTFEAFF
TRBD2	TRBJ2-7	TRBV6-5	.	TGTGCCAGCAGTTACTCTAGCGGGCCTCCCTACGAGCAGTACTTC	CASSYSSGPPYEQYF
TRBD1	TRBJ2-7	TRBV27	.	TGTGCCAGCAGCATGATAGGACAGGGTGAAGACTACGAGCAGTACTTC	CASSMIGQGEDYEQYF
TRBD1	TRBJ1-3	TRBV15	.	TGTGCCACCAGCCTGGACAGGCCTGGAAACACCATATATTTT	CATSLDRPGNTIYF
.	TRBJ1-1	TRBV30	few	TGTGCCTGGAGTTTTCGGAACACTGAAGCTTTCTTT	CAWSFRNTEAFF
.	TRBJ2-1	TRBV6-4	.	TGTGCCAGCAGTCCGGGGGTAGGACGACCCCAGTTCTTC	CASSPGVGRPQFF
TRBD1	TRBJ1-4	TRBV25-1	.	TGTGCCAGCAGTGAAGGAGGACAGGTTAATGAAAAACTGTTTTTT	CASSEGGQVNEKLFF
.	TRBJ1-1	TRBV29-1	.	TGCAGCGTTGAAGTTCTGAACAGTTTAACCAACACTGAAGCTTTCTTT	CSVEVLNSLTNTEAFF
TRBD2	TRBJ2-5	TRBV5-1	few	TGCGCCAGCAGCCCCCGTGCGGGAGAGGGTCAAGAGACCCAGTACTTC	CASSPRAGEGQETQYF
TRBD2	TRBJ2-1	TRBV28	.	TGTGCCAGCAGTCAGACTAGCGGGAGGAGGTATGAGCAGTTCTTC	CASSQTSGRRYEQFF
TRBD1	TRBJ2-5	TRBV11-1	.	TGTGCCAGCAGCTTAGGAGCCGGGACAGGGGGCTTGGAGACCCAGTACTTC	CASSLGAGTGGLETQYF
.	TRBJ1-1	TRBV7-8	once	TGTGCCAGCAGCCCATCCGCAGGGGCCCGAAATCTGAACACTGAAGCTTTCTTT	CASSPSAGARNLNTEAFF
TRBD1	TRBJ1-2	TRBV27	.	TGTGCCAGCAGTTTATGGGCCACAGGGGAAGGTGGCTACACCTTC	CASSLWATGEGGYTF
.	TRBJ2-7	TRBV23-1	.	TGCGCCAGCAGTCCACAGGGTTGCGAGCAGTACTTC	CASSPQGCEQYF
TRBD1	TRBJ2-5	TRBV6-1	.	TGTGCCAGCAGTGTGGGGACAGGGGTTGGAGAGACCCAGTACTTC	CASSVGTGVGETQYF
.	TRBJ1-2	TRBV29-1	.	TGCAGCGTTGGGGCCAGACCGTATGGCTACACCTTC	CSVGARPYGYTF
TRBD2	TRBJ2-3	TRBV11-2	.	TGTGCCAGCAGCCCGGGGACTAGCAGCACAGATACGCAGTATTTT	CASSPGTSSTDTQYF
.	TRBJ2-4	TRBV10-2	.	TGCGCCAGCAGTGGCCCCACTATTCAGTACTTC	CASSGPTIQYF
.	TRBJ1-2	TRBV6-5	.	TGTGCCAGCAGGCCGGGCGGGGGGCGGAACTATGGCTACACCTTC	CASRPGGGRNYGYTF
.	TRBJ2-4	TRBV20-1	.	TGCAGTGCCGGGAAGAAAAACATTCAGTACTTC	CSAGKKNIQYF
TRBD1	TRBJ2-7	TRBV5-1	.	TGCGCCAGCAGCTCGGACAGGGCCCACGAGCAGTACTTC	CASSSDRAHEQYF
TRBD2	TRBJ2-1	TRBV5-1	.	TGCGCCAGCAGTTTAAGCGGGAGCTCCTACAATGAGCAGTTCTTC	CASSLSGSSYNEQFF